This is a list of T cell receptor beta chains from one sample in a study of response to subunit inactivated influenza vaccine. MiXCR was run by TCRdb on the RT-PCR reads, yielding one entry per CDR3 protein. The profile shows approximately 290,000 distinct CDR3 sequences, approximately 20% of them singletons. The sample was PBMCs from blood, taken about 20 months after vaccination. The receptors shown here come from a man aged 50-75 years who received an inactivated influenza vaccine. Each CDR3 is given with its conserved first and last residue. Each record gives: J gene, V gene, D gene, clone size, CDR3 protein, CDR3 DNA. D genes are given only for firm matches. A clone size is listed for some rows: how often the clone was seen (once, few, many), or a class if it is expanded.

TRBJ1-2 TRBV25-1 . many CASTGSQLYGYTF TGTGCCAGCACGGGGAGCCAACTATATGGCTACACCTTC
TRBJ2-1 TRBV7-3 TRBD2 . CASSFSSGSSYNEQFF TGTGCCAGCAGCTTTTCTAGCGGATCCTCCTACAATGAGCAGTTCTTC
TRBJ1-5 TRBV28 . . CAISGRNQPQHF TGTGCCATCTCCGGAAGGAATCAGCCCCAGCATTTT
TRBJ2-3 TRBV5-1 TRBD1 . CASKAAGGSDTQYF TGCGCCAGCAAGGCGGCAGGGGGCTCAGATACGCAGTATTTT
TRBJ1-2 TRBV20-1 . few CSARVALYGYTF TGCAGTGCTAGAGTGGCTCTCTATGGCTACACCTTC
TRBJ1-1 TRBV27 . few CASSSPVANTEAFF TGTGCCAGCAGTTCACCCGTAGCGAACACTGAAGCTTTCTTT
TRBJ1-2 TRBV5-6 . many CASSADSYGYTF TGTGCCAGCAGCGCAGACAGCTATGGCTACACCTTC
TRBJ1-2 TRBV6-1 . . CASSEAGSGNYGYTF TGTGCCAGCAGTGAAGCGGGGTCAGGGAACTATGGCTACACCTTC
TRBJ2-5 TRBV20-1 TRBD2 few CGCSAGGLLETQYF TGCGGCTGTTCGGCGGGAGGGTTACTGGAGACCCAGTACTTC
TRBJ1-3 TRBV20-1 . . CSARETGPSSGNTIYF TGCAGTGCTAGAGAAACGGGACCGAGCTCTGGAAACACCATATATTTT
TRBJ2-2 TRBV15 TRBD2 . CATSEWGLGPGELFF TGTGCCACCAGCGAGTGGGGACTAGGTCCCGGGGAGCTGTTTTTT
TRBJ1-6 TRBV4-2 . . CASSQEGGYNSPLHF TGTGCCAGCAGCCAAGAAGGGGGATATAATTCACCCCTCCACTTT
TRBJ2-7 TRBV12-3/TRBV12-4 TRBD2 . CASRPTSGGAYEQYF TGTGCCAGCAGACCGACTAGCGGGGGGGCCTACGAGCAGTACTTC
TRBJ2-2 TRBV10-3 TRBD2 . CAISERLAGNTGELFF TGTGCCATCAGTGAAAGGCTAGCGGGAAACACCGGGGAGCTGTTTTTT
TRBJ2-2 TRBV6-2/TRBV6-3 . . CASSSRGQKTPGELFF TGTGCCAGCAGTTCCCGGGGACAAAAGACGCCCGGGGAGCTGTTTTTT
TRBJ2-1 TRBV2 . . CASSQTWSNEQFF TGTGCCAGCAGCCAAACCTGGAGCAATGAGCAGTTCTTC
TRBJ1-4 TRBV12-3/TRBV12-4 . few CASSLWGAQEKLFF TGTGCCAGCAGTTTGTGGGGGGCGCAGGAAAAACTGTTTTTT
TRBJ1-6 TRBV27 . . CASSHRDGYSPLHF TGTGCCAGCAGTCACCGGGACGGTTATTCACCCCTCCACTTT
TRBJ1-2 TRBV5-1 . few CASKRDGYYGYTF TGCGCCAGCAAGAGGGACGGCTACTATGGCTACACCTTC
TRBJ1-4 TRBV4-3 TRBD1 . CASSQDRGNEKLFF TGCGCCAGCAGCCAGGACAGGGGGAATGAAAAACTGTTTTTT
TRBJ1-2 TRBV7-2 . . CASSYLSSFGYTF TGTGCCAGCAGCTACCTATCTTCGTTCGGCTACACCTTC
TRBJ1-2 TRBV5-1 TRBD1 few CASSKGTGAQGGYTF TGCGCCAGCAGCAAGGGGACAGGGGCGCAGGGTGGCTACACCTTC
TRBJ2-5 TRBV4-2 . . CASSQDAGTQYF TGTGCCAGCAGCCAAGACGCGGGGACCCAGTACTTC
TRBJ2-5 TRBV7-9 . . CASSSRWPTQETQYF TGTGCCAGCAGCAGTCGATGGCCGACCCAAGAGACCCAGTACTTC
TRBJ1-2 TRBV3-1 . few CASSKGGGYTF TGTGCCAGCAGCAAGGGGGGAGGCTACACCTTC
TRBJ2-7 TRBV20-1 . . CSANQVYHNYEQYF TGCAGTGCCAATCAGGTTTATCACAACTACGAGCAGTACTTC
TRBJ1-1 TRBV5-5 TRBD1 many CASSLEVTGPTQAFF TGTGCCAGCAGCTTGGAAGTGACAGGGCCTACTCAAGCTTTCTTT